The 8 T cell receptor beta chains in this list originate from one sample, sequenced in a study of sequential checkpoint blockade in melanoma. This table comes from immunoSEQ multiplex PCR, and its TCRdb copy is limited to in-frame clones, with some not included. The sample lists approximately 10,000 clones, roughly 80% occurring once. Treatment meaning: randomized to nivolumab then ipilimumab (arm A) or the reverse (arm B). The sequencing here drew on CD8+ T cells sorted from blood (inferred from file names), taken from a patient given nivolumab and ipilimumab in sequence. These receptors all come from a human donor with melanoma.

V usage is TRBV18 and J usage is TRBJ2-1; 12 bases are shared with TRBD2. The CDR3 sequence is 22 residues long. V trimming: 2 bases; J trimming: 1 base; junction bases outside the gene matches: 18. The V gene's germline CDR1 is KGHSH and CDR2 LQKENI. This CDR3 is CASSPYRPRLAGASWSYNEQFF. The CDR3 region has the DNA TGTGCCAGCTCACCATATCGGCCCCGACTAGCGGGAGCGAGTTGGTCCTACAATGAGCAGTTCTTC.

The chain employs TRBV4-3 and TRBJ2-1; D is unresolved. In germline, CDR1 is LGHNA, CDR2 YSLEER. The length of the CDR3 is 16 residues. V dropped 0 bases and J dropped 2 bases, with 11 bases sitting between them. DNA for the CDR3: TGCGCCAGCAGCCAAGATCTGGTGGGCGCCTACAATGAGCAGTTCTTC. Translation gives CASSQDLVGAYNEQFF.

The CDR3 reads CASPGTGSEQYF. The DNA of the CDR3 is TGTGCCAGCCCCGGGACAGGGAGTGAGCAGTACTTC. This chain connects TRBV19 to TRBJ2-7; 9 nucleotides line up with TRBD1. V lost 9 bases and J lost 7; bases outside the gene matches: 7. Germline CDR1 LNHDA, CDR2 SQIVND (reference sequence). The CDR3 runs 12 residues.

J is TRBJ2-7 and V is TRBV27; 9 bases are shared with TRBD2. J gave up 7 bases and V 0 bases, and 4 bases lay outside the gene matches. From germline, CDR1 is MNHEY and CDR2 SMNVEV (reference sequence). The CDR3 covers 14 residues. CDR3 DNA sequence: TGTGCCAGCAGTTTATCGGGACTAGCAGTTGAGCAGTACTTC. As protein: CASSLSGLAVEQYF.

Comment on this clone: A junction end diverges from the germline sequence, so it may reflect a read error. Other DNA sequences in the sample encode the same CDR3. This chain links TRBV4-1 with TRBJ2-4, with 11 bases aligning to TRBD2. CDR3 size: 18 residues. Germline assignment: CDR1 MGHRA and CDR2 YSYEKL. The CDR3 loop reads CASSQVASGRSPTNIQYF. The CDR3 DNA reads as TGCGCTAGCAGCCAAGTGGCTAGCGGGAGGTCCCCTACCAACATTCAGTACTTC.

This clone was counted between two and nine times. V gene TRBV4-2 combines with J gene TRBJ2-7; possible D gene TRBD2, 5 bases. Trimming pared 4 bases from V and 5 bases from J, leaving 21 bases between. The CDR3 loop spans 16 amino acids. The germline V gene has CDR1 LGHNA and CDR2 YNFKEQ. DNA for the CDR3: TGTGCCAGCAGCCCGACTGCTGGGCTAGCCCGCGACGAGCAGTACTTC. This sequence encodes CASSPTAGLARDEQYF.

The chain couples TRBV28 to TRBJ2-1; 11 bases match TRBD2. The CDR3 sequence is 14 residues long. J gave up 8 bases and V 2 bases, and 2 bases lay outside the gene matches. Germline CDR1 reads MDHEN; CDR2 reads SYDVKM. The CDR3 here is CASSLLAGGYEQFF. The CDR3 DNA is TGTGCCAGCAGTTTACTAGCGGGAGGATATGAGCAGTTCTTC.

Concerning this clone itself: Compared with germline, one end of the junction differs, possibly owing to a read error. The chain's CDR3 is CASSGTSGRAYHEQFF. DNA of the CDR3: TGTGCCAGCAGCGGTACTAGCGGGAGGGCCTACCATGAGCAGTTCTTC. The chain recombines TRBV7-8 with TRBJ2-1; 13 bases line up with TRBD2. Germline V gene data show CDR1 as SGHVS and CDR2 as FQNEAQ. The CDR3 runs 16 residues.